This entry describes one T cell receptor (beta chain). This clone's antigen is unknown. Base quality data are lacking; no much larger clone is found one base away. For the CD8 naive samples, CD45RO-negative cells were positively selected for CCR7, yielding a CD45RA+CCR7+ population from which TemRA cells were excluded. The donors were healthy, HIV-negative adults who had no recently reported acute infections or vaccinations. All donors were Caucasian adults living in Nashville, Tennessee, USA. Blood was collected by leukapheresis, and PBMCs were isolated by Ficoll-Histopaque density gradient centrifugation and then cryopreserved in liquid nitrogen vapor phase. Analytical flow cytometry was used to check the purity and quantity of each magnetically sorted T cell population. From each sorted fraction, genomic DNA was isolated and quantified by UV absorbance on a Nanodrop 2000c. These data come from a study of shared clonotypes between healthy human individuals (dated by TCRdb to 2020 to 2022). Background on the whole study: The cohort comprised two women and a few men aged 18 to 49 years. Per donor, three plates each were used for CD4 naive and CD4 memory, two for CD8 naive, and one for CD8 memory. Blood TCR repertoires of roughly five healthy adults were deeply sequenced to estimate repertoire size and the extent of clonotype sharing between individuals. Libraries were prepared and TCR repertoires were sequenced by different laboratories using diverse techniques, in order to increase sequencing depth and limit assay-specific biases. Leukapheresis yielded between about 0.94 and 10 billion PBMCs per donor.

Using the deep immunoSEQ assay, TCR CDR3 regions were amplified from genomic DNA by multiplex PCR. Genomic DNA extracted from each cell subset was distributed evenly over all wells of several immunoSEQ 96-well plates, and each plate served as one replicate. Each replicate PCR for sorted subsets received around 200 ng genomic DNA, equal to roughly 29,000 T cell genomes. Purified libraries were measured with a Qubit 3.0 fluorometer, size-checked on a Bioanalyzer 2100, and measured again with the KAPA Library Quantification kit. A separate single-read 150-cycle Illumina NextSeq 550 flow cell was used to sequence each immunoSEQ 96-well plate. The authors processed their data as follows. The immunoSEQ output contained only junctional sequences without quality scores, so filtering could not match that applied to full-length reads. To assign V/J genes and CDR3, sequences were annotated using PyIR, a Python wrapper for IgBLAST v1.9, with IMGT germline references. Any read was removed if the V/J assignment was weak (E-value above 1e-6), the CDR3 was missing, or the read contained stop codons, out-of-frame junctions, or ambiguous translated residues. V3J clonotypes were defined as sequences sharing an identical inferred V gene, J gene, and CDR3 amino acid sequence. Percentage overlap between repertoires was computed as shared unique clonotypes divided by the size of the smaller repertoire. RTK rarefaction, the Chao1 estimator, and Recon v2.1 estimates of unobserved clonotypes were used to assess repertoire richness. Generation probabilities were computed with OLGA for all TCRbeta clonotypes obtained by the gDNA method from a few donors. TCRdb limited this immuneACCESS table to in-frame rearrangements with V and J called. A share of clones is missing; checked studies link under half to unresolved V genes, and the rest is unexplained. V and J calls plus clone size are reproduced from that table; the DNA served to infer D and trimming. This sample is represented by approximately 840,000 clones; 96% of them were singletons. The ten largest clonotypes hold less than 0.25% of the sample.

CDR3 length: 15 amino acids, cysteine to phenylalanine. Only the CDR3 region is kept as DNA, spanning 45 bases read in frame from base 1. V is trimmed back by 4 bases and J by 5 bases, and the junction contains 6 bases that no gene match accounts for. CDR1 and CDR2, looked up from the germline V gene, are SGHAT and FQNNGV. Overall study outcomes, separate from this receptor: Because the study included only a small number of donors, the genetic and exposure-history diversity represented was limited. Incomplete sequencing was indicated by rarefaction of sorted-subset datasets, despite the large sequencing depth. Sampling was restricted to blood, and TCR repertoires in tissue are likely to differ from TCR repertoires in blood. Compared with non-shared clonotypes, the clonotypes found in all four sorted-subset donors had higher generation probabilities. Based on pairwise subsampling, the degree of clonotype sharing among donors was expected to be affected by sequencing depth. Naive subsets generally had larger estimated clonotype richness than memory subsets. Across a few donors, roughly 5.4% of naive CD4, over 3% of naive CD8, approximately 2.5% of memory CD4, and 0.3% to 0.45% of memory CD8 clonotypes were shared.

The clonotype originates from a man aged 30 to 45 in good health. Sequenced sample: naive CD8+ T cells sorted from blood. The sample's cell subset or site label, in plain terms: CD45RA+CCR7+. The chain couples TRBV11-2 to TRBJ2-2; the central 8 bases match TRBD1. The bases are TGTGCCAGCAGCTCACGACAGGGGTGGACCGGGGAGCTGTTTTTT. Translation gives CASSSRQGWTGELFF.